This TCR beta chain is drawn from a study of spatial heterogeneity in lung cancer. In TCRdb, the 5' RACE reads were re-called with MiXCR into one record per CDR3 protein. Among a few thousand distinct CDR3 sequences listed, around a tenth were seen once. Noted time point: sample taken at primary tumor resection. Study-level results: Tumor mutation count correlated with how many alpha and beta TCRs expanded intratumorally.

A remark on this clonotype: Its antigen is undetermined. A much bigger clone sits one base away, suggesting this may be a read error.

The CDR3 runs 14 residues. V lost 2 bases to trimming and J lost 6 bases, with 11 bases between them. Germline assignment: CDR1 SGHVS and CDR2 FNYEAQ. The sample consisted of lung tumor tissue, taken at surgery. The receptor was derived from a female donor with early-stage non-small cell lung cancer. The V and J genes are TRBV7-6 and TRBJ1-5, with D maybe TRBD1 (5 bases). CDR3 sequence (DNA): TGTGCCAGCAGCTTATCAGACGGGGCTCAGCCCCAGCATTTT. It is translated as CASSLSDGAQPQHF.